This entry lists 24 T cell receptor beta chains sequenced from one sample in a study of control samples from healthy donors and cancer patients. TCRdb's copy holds only in-frame clones and misses some; the assay was immunoSEQ multiplex PCR. The sample lists about 69,000 clones; roughly 91% were seen once. Sequences were obtained from PBMCs. The origin of the receptors is a man in his 60s with lung cancer.

The V call is TRBV7-7, the J call TRBJ2-5; D assignment may be TRBD1 or TRBD2 (5 bases each). Trimming removed 5 bases at V and 4 bases at J, with 14 bases between. There are 14 residues in the CDR3. Germline V gene sequence: CDR1 SSHAT, CDR2 FNYEAQ (reference sequence). The CDR3 loop is CASSLLGVTETQYF. The DNA for the CDR3 is TGTGCCAGCAGCCTGTTGGGGGTAACAGAGACCCAGTACTTC.

V usage is TRBV5-4 and J usage is TRBJ2-5, with 9 bases lining up with TRBD1. The CDR3 loop spans 15 amino acids. Germline V gene lookup returns CDR1 SGHNT and CDR2 YYREEE (reference sequence). The J segment lost 5 bases and the V segment lost 4 bases, leaving 9 bases of the junction unmatched. CDR3 sequence (DNA): TGTGCCAGCAGCGGTGGGACAGGGAAAGGGGAGACCCAGTACTTC. Its translation: CASSGGTGKGETQYF.

The chain carries TRBV27 and TRBJ1-4; TRBD1 aligns across 7 bases. The CDR3 is made up of 17 amino acids. V shed 0 bases and J 8 bases; nucleotides not matched to a gene: 12. Germline CDR1 reads MNHEY; CDR2 reads SMNVEV (reference sequence). The CDR3 reads CASSLSKTGRRREKLFF. CDR3 in DNA: TGTGCCAGCAGTTTATCGAAGACAGGGCGAAGGAGGGAAAAACTGTTTTTT.

J is TRBJ1-2 and V is TRBV29-1, with TRBD1 as a possible D gene (6 bases). Trimming shortened V by 6 bases and J by 5 bases, and 19 bases separated the two germline ends. This CDR3 comprises 14 residues. CDR1 SQVTM and CDR2 ANQGSEA come from the germline V gene. The CDR3 DNA follows: TGCAGCGTACCCAGGGACACCCAATTATATGGCTACACCTTC. Translating gives CSVPRDTQLYGYTF.

This clone is medium-sized in the sample. V is TRBV7-9 and J is TRBJ1-3; 9 positions match TRBD1. The CDR3 is made up of 18 amino acids. V was clipped by 4 bases and J by 0 bases; unmatched bases: 10. The germline V gene has CDR1 SEHNR and CDR2 FQNEAQ (reference sequence). The CDR3 DNA follows: TGTGCCAGCAGCTCATATCCGGGACAGGGCTCCTCTGGAAACACCATATATTTT. It is translated as CASSSYPGQGSSGNTIYF.

The DNA for the CDR3 is TGCGCCAGCAGTGAGTCGGGGACTAGCGGGGCAGATACGCAGTATTTT. This codes for CASSESGTSGADTQYF. The J gene is TRBJ2-3, the V gene TRBV10-1; 13 nucleotides agree with TRBD2. Trimming took 0 bases from V and 4 from J; bases not matched to a gene: 1. Germline V lookup: CDR1 WNHNN, CDR2 SYGVQD (reference sequence). The CDR3 has 16 amino acids.

The chain is built from TRBV5-1 and TRBJ2-1, with D unresolved. V shed 0 bases and J shed 7 bases, with 8 bases lying between them. The V gene's germline CDR1 is SGHRS and CDR2 YFSETQ. The CDR3 has 13 residues. The CDR3 nucleotides read TGCGCCAGCAGCTTGGACGGTACAAATGAGCAGTTCTTC. This gives the protein CASSLDGTNEQFF.

This chain joins TRBV12-5 and TRBJ2-3, with D unclear. The CDR3 contains 13 residues. Germline V gene lookup returns CDR1 LGHNT and CDR2 FRNRAP. Trimming cost V 2 bases and J 1 base, with 4 bases left between them. The CDR3 is CASGLSGTDTQYF. The CDR3 DNA reads as TGTGCTAGTGGTTTGTCAGGCACAGATACGCAGTATTTT.

CDR3 sequence (DNA): TGTGCTAGTGGTTGGGACAGGGTGAACACTGAAGCTTTCTTT. Its protein is CASGWDRVNTEAFF. The rearrangement uses TRBV12-5 and TRBJ1-1; 9 bases agree with TRBD1. V shed 4 bases, J shed 0 bases, and the junction held 0 bases outside the gene matches. The CDR3 has 14 amino acids. Germline V CDR1 and CDR2: LGHNT, FRNRAP. Drawing the rest from reference TRBV12-5 and TRBJ1-1, the complete variable domain is DARVTQTPRHKVTEMGQEVTMRCQPILGHNTVFWYRQTMMQGLELLAYFRNRAPLDDSGMPKDRFSAEMPDATLATLKIQPSEPRDSAVYFCASGWDRVNTEAFFGQGTRLTVV.

V is TRBV25-1 and J is TRBJ2-5, with D possibly being TRBD1 or TRBD2 (6 bases each). Per the germline V gene, CDR1 is MGHDK and CDR2 is SYGVNS. The V end lost 5 bases, the J end lost 6 bases, and 16 bases lay between the germline ends. This CDR3 is built from 14 residues. The CDR3 here is CASSRPGGGKTQYF. Here the CDR3 DNA reads TGTGCCAGCAGTCGACCCGGGGGCGGAAAGACCCAGTACTTC.

As concerns this clone: This same CDR3 is encoded by further DNA sequences in the sample. This chain links TRBV5-1 with TRBJ2-5, with TRBD1 matching over 9 bases. Germline trimming cut 3 bases from V and 2 bases from J; bases unmatched to any gene: 8. Germline V gene lookup returns CDR1 SGHRS and CDR2 YFSETQ. The CDR3 loop spans 16 amino acids. CDR3 loop: CASSSLTGGGQETQYF. The CDR3 DNA follows: TGCGCCAGCAGCTCGCTGACAGGGGGTGGGCAAGAGACCCAGTACTTC.

The chain is built from TRBV7-3 and TRBJ2-2; D is unclear. Per germline, CDR1 SGHTA and CDR2 FQGTGA. V was clipped by 1 base and J by 6 bases, with 6 bases between them. The CDR3 contains 13 residues. This CDR3 is CASSLIRAGELFF. CDR3 sequence (DNA): TGTGCCAGCAGCTTAATACGTGCCGGGGAGCTGTTTTTT.

This rearrangement joins TRBV2 to TRBJ2-3; 9 positions match TRBD2. The V and J ends lost 6 bases and 7 bases, in that order; junction bases with no gene match: 20. CDR1 SNHLY and CDR2 FYNNEI come from the germline V gene. This CDR3 spans 18 amino acids. CDR3 DNA sequence: TGTGCCAGCAGCGACCCGGGCACGGGGGCGGGGGGGTCTTATACGCAGTATTTT. Protein: CASSDPGTGAGGSYTQYF.

The V gene is TRBV10-3, the J gene TRBJ2-3, with TRBD2 matching 13 bases. The CDR3 consists of 16 residues. Germline V lookup: CDR1 ENHRY, CDR2 SYGVKD. J was trimmed by 2 bases and V by 4 bases; bases with no gene match: 3. In nucleotides, the CDR3 is TGTGCCATCAGTGCCGGGACTAGCGGGGTCACAGATACGCAGTATTTT. Its translation is CAISAGTSGVTDTQYF.

V is TRBV7-2 and J is TRBJ1-2; 8 nucleotides line up with TRBD1. The trim removed 4 bases at V and 3 bases at J, leaving 13 bases unmatched. CDR1 SGHTA and CDR2 FQGNSA come from the germline V gene. The CDR3 runs 17 residues. This CDR3 is CASSYRGSGPRDYGYTF. The CDR3 DNA reads TGTGCCAGCAGCTACAGGGGGTCCGGACCGAGGGACTATGGCTACACCTTC.

The rearrangement links TRBV5-5 to TRBJ1-5; 7 bases map to TRBD1. CDR3 length: 16 amino acids. Germline trimming cut 4 bases from V and 1 base from J; bases unmatched to any gene: 8. Germline CDR1 is SGHKS and CDR2 is YYEKEE (reference sequence). CDR3 sequence: CASSTGQALSNQPQHF. CDR3 nucleotide sequence: TGTGCCAGCAGCACTGGACAGGCACTAAGCAATCAGCCCCAGCATTTT.

The V gene is TRBV24-1, the J gene TRBJ2-7, with D possibly TRBD2 on 6 matching bases. CDR1 and CDR2 from the germline V gene are KGHDR and SFDVKD. The CDR3 is 17 amino acids. The V and J ends lost 6 bases and 4 bases respectively, with 24 bases between them. The CDR3 DNA sequence: TGTGCCACCAGTCTCAGGGAGGTATTCCCTTTCTTGTACGAGCAGTACGTC. It codes for CATSLREVFPFLYEQYV.

The rearrangement links TRBV3-1 (or the pseudogene TRBV3-2) to TRBJ1-1, with 9 positions matching TRBD1. V shed 2 bases, J shed 1 base, and the junction held 5 bases outside the gene matches. The CDR3 runs 16 residues. Germline CDR1 and CDR2: LGHDT and YNNKEL (reference sequence). The chain's CDR3 is CASSQLRQGENTEAFF. The CDR3, as DNA: TGTGCCAGCAGCCAACTCCGACAGGGGGAGAACACTGAAGCTTTCTTT.

The chain combines TRBV18 with TRBJ2-7; D is unclear. The CDR3 is 13 amino acids. CDR1 and CDR2 (germline): KGHSH, LQKENI. With 1 base removed from V and 5 bases from J, the gap between germline ends came to 9 bases. CDR3 bases: TGTGCCAGCTCACCACGTCCTTTGGACGAGCAGTACTTC. This translates into CASSPRPLDEQYF.

This chain connects TRBV5-1 to TRBJ2-1; TRBD2 aligns across 12 bases. The CDR3 runs 17 residues. Germline V gives CDR1 SGHRS, CDR2 YFSETQ. Germline trimming cut 0 bases from V and 5 bases from J; bases unmatched to any gene: 6. This CDR3 reads CASSLALTSGGHNEQFF. The CDR3 nucleotides read TGCGCCAGCAGCTTGGCCTTGACTAGCGGGGGACACAATGAGCAGTTCTTC. Looking up the rest from reference TRBV5-1 and TRBJ2-1 gives the full variable domain: KAGVTQTPRYLIKTRGQQVTLSCSPISGHRSVSWYQQTPGQGLQFLFEYFSETQRNKGNFPGRFSGRQFSNSRSEMNVSTLELGDSALYLCASSLALTSGGHNEQFFGPGTRLTVL.

This rearrangement joins TRBV18 to TRBJ2-7; 7 positions agree with TRBD1. V shed 2 bases, J shed 2 bases, and the junction held 9 bases outside the gene matches. Germline CDR1 is KGHSH and CDR2 is LQKENI. The CDR3 contains 16 residues. The CDR3 DNA follows: TGTGCCAGCTCACCAGGCCTCAGACAGGGTGCCTACGAGCAGTACGTC. This translates into CASSPGLRQGAYEQYV.

This chain links TRBV5-1 with TRBJ1-5; possible D gene TRBD1, 6 bases. There are 16 residues in the CDR3. The V gene lost 4 bases and the J gene lost 5 bases, with 19 bases spanning the gap. Germline assignment: CDR1 SGHRS and CDR2 YFSETQ. The CDR3 protein is CASSPSGAAGDQPQHF. The CDR3 DNA is TGCGCCAGCAGCCCGTCGGGGGCAGCAGGGGATCAGCCCCAGCATTTT.

This clone has a single count. The V and J genes are TRBV7-2 and TRBJ1-1; D perhaps matches TRBD1 (6 bases). The V and J ends lost 4 bases and 4 bases respectively, with 13 bases between them. The CDR3 consists of 14 residues. Per the germline V gene, CDR1 is SGHTA and CDR2 is FQGNSA. CDR3 region: CASSSWGAGTEAFF. In DNA form, the CDR3 reads TGTGCCAGCAGCTCCTGGGGGGCCGGCACTGAAGCTTTCTTT.

The rearrangement links TRBV12-3 or TRBV12-4 to TRBJ2-7, with D unresolved. Trimming shortened V by 6 bases and J by 2 bases, and 11 bases separated the two germline ends. The CDR3 is 13 amino acids. The CDR3 loop reads CASSSLPAYEQYF. In DNA, the CDR3 is TGTGCCAGCAGCTCGCTGCCAGCCTACGAGCAGTACTTC.